The clone carrying this T cell receptor (beta chain) showed up many times. Its antigen remains unidentified. The data belong to a study of Graves' ophthalmopathy and Graves' hyperthyroidism. Whole-study results and caveats: Most expanded clonotypes in thyroid above 0.001 frequency also showed up in blood. The study's model predicted ophthalmopathy progression at approximately 70% sensitivity and around 75% specificity.

Researchers turned away patients with other autoimmune diseases, uncontrolled infections, pregnancy or lactation. It was on clinical symptoms, serum thyroxine, TRAb, thyroid ultrasound and orbital computed tomography that diagnosis relied. RNA transcripts yielded amplified TCR beta CDR3 regions. Investigators did first-round RT-PCR with HTBI primers, then second-round multiplex PCR. From the multiplex PCR reads, TCRdb called clonotypes with MiXCR, one entry per CDR3 protein. This sample carries about 550,000 distinct CDR3 sequences, under 45% of them seen once, and the ten largest clones take roughly 4.5%. There are 14 residues in the CDR3. The V and J ends lost 7 bases and 3 bases respectively, with 16 bases between them.

Input material: peripheral blood or thyroid tissue (not recorded which). The chain carries TRBV12-3 or TRBV12-4 and TRBJ2-7; D may be TRBD2 (6 bases). The TCR comes from an adult man with Graves' hyperthyroidism. The CDR3 coding sequence is TGTGCCAGCACCACCGGGACTCCTGTCTACGAGCAGTACTTC. Its protein product is CASTTGTPVYEQYF.